The count of the clone carrying this T cell receptor beta chain is one. Relapse was seen in all patients after autologous stem cell transplantation, and brentuximab vedotin exposure was variable. TCRdb's table, derived via immunoSEQ multiplex PCR, lists solely in-frame clones and lacks some. The table has almost 100,000 clones, around nine tenths seen once. The entry originates in a study of PD-1 blockade in classical Hodgkin lymphoma. Looked up from germline, CDR1 is SGHKS and CDR2 is YYEKEE (reference sequence). The CDR3 has 14 residues. V lost 5 bases and J lost 5; bases outside the gene matches: 7.

The rearrangement joins TRBV5-5 to TRBJ2-5; 9 nucleotides line up with TRBD1. This material consisted of peripheral blood mononuclear cells (PBMCs), taken at baseline. This TCR was recovered from a human donor with classical Hodgkin lymphoma. CDR3 sequence (DNA): TGTGCCAGCAGTCCGGGACAGGGCTGGGAGACCCAGTACTTC. Its translation: CASSPGQGWETQYF.